The text below deals with one T cell receptor (beta chain). Clones were sequenced by immunoSEQ multiplex PCR, and TCRdb holds only the in-frame ones, with some missing. The sample has more than 80,000 clones; 85% to 95% are singletons. The data derive from a study of T cell changes during pregnancy in multiple sclerosis. V gave up 1 base and J gave up 4 bases; unmatched junction bases: 3. Germline-derived CDR1 and CDR2 are GTSNPN and SVGIG (reference sequence). The length of the CDR3 is 16 residues. Sequenced material: peripheral blood, taken after pregnancy. This rearrangement joins TRBV30 to TRBJ2-1; TRBD2 aligns across 14 bases. This TCR derives from a female donor with multiple sclerosis, enrolled in a pregnancy study. The CDR3 DNA sequence: TGTGCCTGGAGTGCTAGACTAGCGGGAGGGTACAATGAGCAGTTCTTC. Its translation is CAWSARLAGGYNEQFF. The full variable domain, its missing parts supplied by reference TRBV30 and TRBJ2-1, is SQTIHQWPATLVQPVGSPLSLECTVEGTSNPNLYWYRQAAGRGLQLLFYSVGIGQISSEVPQNLSASRPQDRQFILSSKKLLLSDSGFYLCAWSARLAGGYNEQFFGPGTRLTVL.